This TCR beta chain was recovered during a study of blood T cell repertoires in COVID-19. Study context: COVID-19 samples, acute and convalescent, were from the United States, Italy and Spain. Sources were T cells, B-cell-depleted T cells, or PBMCs; the material itself was cDNA or gDNA.

Original handling: Estimated nucleated cell counts came from reference gene primer amplification. The table came from immunoSEQ multiplex PCR; TCRdb's copy has only in-frame clones and leaves some out. V, J and clone size derive from that table, while D and trimming were established from the DNA sequence. This table holds about 25,000 clones, around 90% found once. Material for sequencing was peripheral blood. This receptor was obtained from a man aged 45 to 65 with active COVID-19.

CDR3 loop: CASSLGITGTGFQPQHF. The CDR3 DNA reads TGTGCCAGCAGCTTAGGAATTACCGGGACAGGATTTCAGCCCCAGCATTTT. The J gene is TRBJ1-5, the V gene TRBV7-8, with 8 bases fitting TRBD1. V shed 1 base and J 6 bases; nucleotides not matched to a gene: 11. This CDR3 has 17 residues. Germline V gives CDR1 SGHVS, CDR2 FQNEAQ.